The 32 T cell receptor beta chains listed next were all sequenced from one sample in a study of blood T cell repertoires in COVID-19. The data were produced by immunoSEQ multiplex PCR, yet TCRdb's version contains in-frame clones alone and is incomplete. Among 200,000 to 250,000 clones listed, about 86% were seen once. Specimen: peripheral blood. All receptors derive from a man between 18 and 35 years old with active or convalescent COVID-19.

The chain has TRBV19 and TRBJ2-1, with 8 bases lining up with TRBD2. Germline CDR1 and CDR2: LNHDA and SQIVND (reference sequence). CDR3 length equals 14 residues. CDR3 region: CATLTSGQPHEQFF. CDR3 DNA sequence: TGTGCTACCCTCACTAGCGGACAACCCCATGAGCAGTTCTTC.

V usage is TRBV6-1 and J usage is TRBJ1-5; 7 bases are a match to TRBD1. CDR3 length: 16 residues. V trimming: 1 base; J trimming: 4 bases; junction bases outside the gene matches: 7. CDR1 and CDR2 from the germline V gene are MNHNS and SASEGT. This chain's CDR3 is CASSEGNPGGNQPQHF. CDR3 sequence (DNA): TGTGCCAGCAGTGAAGGAAACCCAGGGGGAAATCAGCCCCAGCATTTT.

This clone was picked up one time. The J gene is TRBJ2-2, the V gene TRBV27, with 7 positions matching TRBD1. Trimming at V came to 5 bases and at J to 4 bases, leaving 4 bases not matched to a gene. CDR1 and CDR2 (germline): MNHEY, SMNVEV (reference sequence). The CDR3 spans 14 residues. The CDR3 is CASSDRVGTGELFF. CDR3 DNA sequence: TGTGCCAGCAGTGACAGGGTTGGCACCGGGGAGCTGTTTTTT.

The chain links TRBV5-5 to TRBJ2-7, with D possibly matching TRBD1 (7 bases). The germline CDR1 and CDR2 sequences are SGHKS and YYEKEE (reference sequence). The ends were cut back, 3 bases at V and 3 bases at J, with 16 bases in the middle. There are 15 residues in the CDR3. This chain's CDR3 is CASSWGDRDDYEQYF. The DNA of the CDR3 is TGTGCCAGCAGCTGGGGGGACAGAGACGACTACGAGCAGTACTTC.

Written as DNA, the CDR3 is TGTGCCAGCAGTCGACAGAGCTCCTACGAGCAGTACTTC. Translated, it gives CASSRQSSYEQYF. The V call is TRBV6-5, the J call TRBJ2-7; D is perhaps TRBD1 (5 bases). The germline CDR1 and CDR2 sequences are MNHEY and SVGAGI. The CDR3 extends over 13 amino acids. Trimming took 5 bases from V and 0 from J, leaving 8 bases between them.

The V gene is TRBV6-1, the J gene TRBJ2-7, with 10 bases matching TRBD2. In germline, CDR1 is MNHNS, CDR2 SASEGT. J was trimmed by 9 bases and V by 3 bases; bases with no gene match: 11. The CDR3 length is 15 residues. This CDR3 is CASSDSSGGSSGQYF. CDR3 nucleotide sequence: TGTGCCAGCAGTGATTCTAGCGGGGGCTCGTCGGGGCAGTACTTC.

This sequence joins TRBV7-9 and TRBJ2-7; no definite D call. Germline-derived CDR1 and CDR2 are SEHNR and FQNEAQ (reference sequence). V gave up 0 bases and J gave up 3 bases, with 6 bases separating them. This CDR3 is built from 13 residues. The DNA of the CDR3 is TGTGCCAGCAGCTTAGCCAGTTACTACGAGCAGTACTTC. The encoded protein is CASSLASYYEQYF.

The chain combines TRBV7-9 with TRBJ2-3; 7 bases agree with TRBD2. The CDR3 is made up of 14 amino acids. V was pared by 8 bases and J by 3 bases, with 8 bases of the junction left unmatched. In germline, CDR1 is SEHNR, CDR2 FQNEAQ (reference sequence). The CDR3 bases are TGTGCCAGCGACTCGTGGGGGGGGACAGATACGCAGTATTTT. Translation: CASDSWGGTDTQYF.

V usage is TRBV19 and J usage is TRBJ2-7, with 9 positions matching TRBD2. CDR3 length: 14 amino acids. The germline V gene has CDR1 LNHDA and CDR2 SQIVND (reference sequence). Losses at the gene ends were 5 bases for V and 8 bases for J; bases not matched to a gene: 10. CDR3 loop: CASSSGGRALQQYF. CDR3 sequence (DNA): TGTGCCAGTAGTTCTGGCGGGAGGGCTCTGCAGCAGTACTTC.

The V call is TRBV11-2, the J call TRBJ2-5, with D possibly matching TRBD2 (5 bases). This CDR3 spans 14 amino acids. Per germline, CDR1 SGHAT and CDR2 FQNNGV. Trimming removed 5 bases from V and 3 bases from J, with 13 bases in between. The CDR3 protein is CASSPGLPEETQYF. The CDR3 DNA reads as TGTGCCAGCAGCCCCGGACTCCCCGAAGAGACCCAGTACTTC. The whole variable domain, filled in from reference TRBV11-2 and TRBJ2-5, reads EAGVAQSPRYKIIEKRQSVAFWCNPISGHATLYWYQQILGQGPKLLIQFQNNGVVDDSQLPKDRFSAERLKGVDSTLKIQPAKLEDSAVYLCASSPGLPEETQYFGPGTRLLVL.

The chain links TRBV21-1 to TRBJ2-7; TRBD2 reflects the table's D call only, with no check against the DNA. TRBV21-1 is reported as a pseudogene. The length of the CDR3 is 16 residues. CDR3 coding DNA: TGTGCCAGCAGCAACAGGGAGACTAGCGGACGTTACGAGCAGTACTTC. Translated, it gives CASSNRETSGRYEQYF.

This clone occurred once. This chain joins TRBV19 and TRBJ2-1; the D is unclear. Germline CDR1 reads LNHDA; CDR2 reads SQIVND (reference sequence). CDR3 length equals 15 residues. The V gene lost 1 base and the J gene lost 9 bases, with 16 bases spanning the gap. This CDR3 reads CASSIGASYMGEQFF. The CDR3 DNA is TGTGCCAGTAGTATAGGGGCGTCCTACATGGGTGAGCAGTTCTTC.

The chain is built from TRBV7-9 and TRBJ1-2; TRBD1 matches at 7 bases. The germline CDR1 and CDR2 sequences are SEHNR and FQNEAQ (reference sequence). With 1 base clipped from V and 5 bases from J, the junction kept 4 bases outside the gene matches. The length of the CDR3 is 14 residues. The CDR3 bases are TGTGCCAGCAGCTTAGGGGCAGGGGGTTATGGCTACACCTTC. This encodes CASSLGAGGYGYTF.

As DNA, the CDR3 is TGCGCCAGCAGCTTGGGTGGACAGAACTCTGGAAACACCATATATTTT. Translated, it gives CASSLGGQNSGNTIYF. This chain joins TRBV5-1 and TRBJ1-3; TRBD1 is a possible D gene (6 bases). This CDR3 is 16 amino acids long. Germline V gene data show CDR1 as SGHRS and CDR2 as YFSETQ. Deletions cut 0 bases from V and 0 bases from J, with 10 bases between.

J is TRBJ1-6 and V is TRBV20-1; 7 nucleotides agree with TRBD1. The V segment lost 3 bases and the J segment 8 bases; nucleotides outside the gene matches: 7. CDR1 is DFQATT, CDR2 SNEGSKA, per germline (reference sequence). The CDR3 is 14 residues long. DNA of the CDR3: TGCAGTGCTAGTCCCGACAGGGTCCATTCACCCCTCCACTTT. Translating gives CSASPDRVHSPLHF.

The chain employs TRBV4-2 and TRBJ2-3; the D gene is possibly TRBD1 (6 bases). CDR1 is LGHNA, CDR2 YNFKEQ, per germline. This CDR3 has 16 amino acids. V was trimmed by 6 bases and J by 2 bases, leaving 18 bases between them. CDR3 sequence: CASRRERTVPTDTQYF. The CDR3 DNA is TGTGCCAGCAGGAGGGAACGGACAGTTCCCACAGATACGCAGTATTTT.

The chain combines TRBV23-1 with TRBJ1-1; D gene ambiguous. TRBV23-1 is recorded as an ORF, its role being uncertain. The ends were cut back, 2 bases at V and 8 bases at J, with 18 bases in the middle. CDR3 length equals 15 residues. The CDR3 nucleotides read TGCGCCAGCAGTCAAGTCGGGAAGGTGCTGCTGGAAGCTTTCTTT. Its protein product is CASSQVGKVLLEAFF.

This clone has a handful of counts. V and J are TRBV28 and TRBJ1-1; D remains unclear. Deletions cut 2 bases from V and 10 bases from J, with 11 bases between. The CDR3 consists of 12 residues. Germline loops: CDR1 MDHEN, CDR2 SYDVKM. The CDR3 DNA reads as TGTGCCAGCAGTTTAGGGAGGGTTGCAGCTTTCTTT. This gives the protein CASSLGRVAAFF.

The chain links TRBV11-2 to TRBJ2-1, with unresolved D. V was trimmed by 4 bases and J by 2 bases, leaving 9 bases between them. The CDR3 extends over 14 amino acids. The V gene's germline CDR1 is SGHAT and CDR2 FQNNGV. As DNA, the CDR3 is TGTGCCAGCAGCTCCCAGAGCGCCTACAATGAGCAGTTCTTC. It codes for CASSSQSAYNEQFF.

The rearrangement uses TRBV27 and TRBJ2-7; a possible D gene is TRBD2 (6 bases). Germline V gene sequence: CDR1 MNHEY, CDR2 SMNVEV (reference sequence). V shed 6 bases and J shed 7 bases, with 19 bases lying between them. This CDR3 has 14 amino acids. The DNA of the CDR3 is TGTGCCAGCAGCCTCGGGACTCGACCGCGGGAGCAGTACTTC. Its protein product is CASSLGTRPREQYF.

This clone was detected only once. The V gene is TRBV15, the J gene TRBJ1-1, with 8 bases lining up with TRBD1. The CDR3 contains 15 residues. CDR1 and CDR2 (germline): LNHNV, YYDKDF (reference sequence). J lost 4 bases, V lost 1 base, and 5 bases had no gene match. DNA for the CDR3: TGTGCCACCAGCAGAGGGGGACAGGCGAGCACTGAAGCTTTCTTT. Its protein product is CATSRGGQASTEAFF.

The chain combines TRBV2 with TRBJ2-1; possibly TRBD2 for D (5 bases). Germline assignment: CDR1 SNHLY and CDR2 FYNNEI. This CDR3 comprises 13 residues. V dropped 6 bases and J dropped 10 bases, with 16 bases sitting between them. CDR3 residues: CASRRAPNVEQFF. The DNA for the CDR3 is TGTGCCAGCAGGCGGGCTCCAAATGTCGAGCAGTTCTTC. The entire variable domain, with the rest obtained from reference TRBV2 and TRBJ2-1, is as follows: EPEVTQTPSHQVTQMGQEVILRCVPISNHLYFYWYRQILGQKVEFLVSFYNNEISEKSEIFDDQFSVERPDGSNFTLKIRSTKLEDSAMYFCASRRAPNVEQFFGPGTRLTVL.

This sequence joins TRBV5-6 and TRBJ1-5, with 7 bases identical to TRBD1. V lost 0 bases to trimming and J lost 4 bases; unmatched junction nucleotides: 4. Germline lookup yields CDR1 SGHDT and CDR2 YYEEEE. The CDR3 consists of 15 residues. The CDR3 reads CASSLAGQLNQPQHF. In DNA, the CDR3 is TGTGCCAGCAGCTTGGCGGGACAGCTTAATCAGCCCCAGCATTTT.

The CDR3 coding sequence is TGTGCCAGCAGTTATGGGAGCAATCAAGGCCACACCATATATTTT. As protein: CASSYGSNQGHTIYF. The V and J genes are TRBV6-5 and TRBJ1-3; D not certain. Germline V gives CDR1 MNHEY, CDR2 SVGAGI. Trimming removed 3 bases from V and 8 bases from J, with 17 bases in between. This CDR3 is built from 15 residues.

This sequence joins TRBV7-2 and TRBJ1-1, with D tentatively TRBD1 (6 bases). V was shortened by 4 bases and J by 4 bases, with 19 bases between the two germline ends. The CDR3 has 16 residues. Germline CDR1 SGHTA, CDR2 FQGNSA. The CDR3 reads CASSSSPGALITEAFF. The CDR3 DNA reads as TGTGCCAGCAGCTCGTCGCCAGGGGCCCTCATCACTGAAGCTTTCTTT.

About this clone itself: The same CDR3 can be traced to other DNA sequences in this sample. J is TRBJ1-1 and V is TRBV15, with D unresolved. V was shortened by 0 bases and J by 5 bases, with 7 bases between the two germline ends. Germline V gene lookup returns CDR1 LNHNV and CDR2 YYDKDF (reference sequence). CDR3 length equals 13 residues. CDR3 amino acids: CATSRDRGTEAFF. CDR3 nucleotides: TGTGCCACCAGCAGAGATCGAGGGACTGAAGCTTTCTTT. Full variable domain (rest looked up from reference TRBV15 and TRBJ1-1): DAMVIQNPRYQVTQFGKPVTLSCSQTLNHNVMYWYQQKSSQAPKLLFHYYDKDFNNEADTPDNFQSRRPNTSFCFLDIRSPGLGDTAMYLCATSRDRGTEAFFGQGTRLTVV.

J is TRBJ1-3 and V is TRBV5-4; possibly TRBD1 for D (5 bases). This CDR3 has 15 amino acids. Trimming pared 5 bases from V and 0 bases from J, leaving 12 bases between. Germline assignment: CDR1 SGHNT and CDR2 YYREEE (reference sequence). The CDR3 DNA follows: TGTGCCAGCAGTTGGGGCCACCTCTCTGGAAACACCATATATTTT. Amino acid sequence: CASSWGHLSGNTIYF.

V and J are TRBV4-1 and TRBJ2-1, with D maybe TRBD1 (5 bases). V was cut by 2 bases and J by 1 base, with 12 bases left in between. The CDR3 is 16 residues long. The germline V gene encodes CDR1 MGHRA and CDR2 YSYEKL. The CDR3 loop is CASSQLDILSYNEQFF. As DNA, the CDR3 is TGCGCCAGCAGCCAATTGGACATCCTATCCTACAATGAGCAGTTCTTC.

The chain employs TRBV7-9 and TRBJ2-2; D perhaps matches TRBD2 (5 bases). Germline V lookup: CDR1 SEHNR, CDR2 FQNEAQ (reference sequence). This CDR3 comprises 19 residues. Deletions cut 3 bases from V and 0 bases from J, with 20 bases between. CDR3 sequence reads: CASSFPLGGLHPNTGELFF. The CDR3 coding sequence is TGTGCCAGCAGCTTTCCCCTGGGCGGGCTACATCCGAACACCGGGGAGCTGTTTTTT.

Details on this clone: The sample carries other DNA sequences with the same CDR3. This chain connects TRBV28 to TRBJ1-5; 7 bases are a match to TRBD1. Germline V gives CDR1 MDHEN, CDR2 SYDVKM. With 5 bases clipped from V and 2 bases from J, the junction kept 9 bases outside the gene matches. There are 16 residues in the CDR3. This CDR3 is CASSPETGLGNQPQHF. The CDR3 nucleotides are TGTGCCAGCAGTCCCGAGACAGGGTTGGGCAATCAGCCCCAGCATTTT.

V gene TRBV11-2 combines with J gene TRBJ2-7, with TRBD1 as a possible D gene (6 bases). V was pared by 7 bases and J by 0 bases, with 16 bases between. Germline CDR1 and CDR2: SGHAT and FQNNGV. This CDR3 comprises 15 residues. This CDR3 reads CASTRGAYDSYEQYF. For the CDR3, the DNA is TGTGCCAGCACCAGGGGAGCGTATGACTCCTACGAGCAGTACTTC. The full variable domain, completed using reference TRBV11-2 and TRBJ2-7, is EAGVAQSPRYKIIEKRQSVAFWCNPISGHATLYWYQQILGQGPKLLIQFQNNGVVDDSQLPKDRFSAERLKGVDSTLKIQPAKLEDSAVYLCASTRGAYDSYEQYFGPGTRLTVT.

This clone was observed once. The rearrangement uses TRBV7-9 and TRBJ2-7; no definite D call. CDR3 length equals 13 residues. Germline-derived CDR1 and CDR2 are SEHNR and FQNEAQ (reference sequence). The V and J ends lost 3 bases and 2 bases respectively, with 8 bases between them. CDR3 sequence reads: CASSLSRTYEQYF. CDR3 coding DNA: TGTGCCAGCAGCTTGAGTCGAACCTACGAGCAGTACTTC.